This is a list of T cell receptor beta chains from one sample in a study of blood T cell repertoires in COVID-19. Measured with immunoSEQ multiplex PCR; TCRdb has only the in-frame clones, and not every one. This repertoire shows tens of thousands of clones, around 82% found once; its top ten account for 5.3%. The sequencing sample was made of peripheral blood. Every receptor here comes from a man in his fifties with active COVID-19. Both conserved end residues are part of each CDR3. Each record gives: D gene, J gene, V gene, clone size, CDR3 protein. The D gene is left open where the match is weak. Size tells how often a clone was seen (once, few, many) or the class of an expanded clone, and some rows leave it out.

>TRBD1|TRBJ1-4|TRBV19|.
CASTDRGRDEKLFF
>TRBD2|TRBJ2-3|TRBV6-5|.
CASCQIAGVEDTQYF
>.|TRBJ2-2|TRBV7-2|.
CASSLVLTNTGELFF
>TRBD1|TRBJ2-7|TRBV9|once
CASSDRQDRGIYEQYF
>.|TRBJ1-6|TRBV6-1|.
CASSERREVTPLHF
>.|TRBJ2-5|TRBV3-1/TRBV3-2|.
CASSQGRGHETQYF
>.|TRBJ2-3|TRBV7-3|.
CASSPYPQTKGDTQYF
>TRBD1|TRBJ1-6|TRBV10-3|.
CAISEGTENSPLHF
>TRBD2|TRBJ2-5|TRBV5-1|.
CASSLAAGGPQETQYF
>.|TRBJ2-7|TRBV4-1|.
CASSGRLDSSYEQYF
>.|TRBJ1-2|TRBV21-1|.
CASSACRDKNYGYTF
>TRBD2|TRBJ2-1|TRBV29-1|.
CSVEVSSGDEQFF
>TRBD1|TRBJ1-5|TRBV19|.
CASSTGLGQAGITNQPQHF
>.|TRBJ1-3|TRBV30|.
CAWRPGDTIYF
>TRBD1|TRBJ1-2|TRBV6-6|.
CASSSPGQGAGYGYTF
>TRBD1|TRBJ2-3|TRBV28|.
CASREDRGGDTQYF
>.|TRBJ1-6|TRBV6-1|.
CASSGEGGTSSYNSPLHF
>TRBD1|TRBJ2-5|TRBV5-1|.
CASSQGQPQETQYF
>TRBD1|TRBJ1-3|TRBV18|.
CASSPTTDRGGNTIYF
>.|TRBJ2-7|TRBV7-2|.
CASNLAYGEQYF
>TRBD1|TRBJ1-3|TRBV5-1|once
CASSIGTGGNTIYF
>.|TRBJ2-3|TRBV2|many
CASSELRDTQYF
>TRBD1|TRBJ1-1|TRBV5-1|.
CASSWSGGTEAFF
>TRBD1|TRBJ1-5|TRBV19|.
CASSIGRQGAVPQHF
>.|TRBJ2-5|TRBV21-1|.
CASRTYTGQGAKTQYF
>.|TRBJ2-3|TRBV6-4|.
CASSAQGLSTDTQYF
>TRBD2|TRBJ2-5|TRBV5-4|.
CASSLSGGQTQYF
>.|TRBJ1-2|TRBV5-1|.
CASSLETVLYGYTF
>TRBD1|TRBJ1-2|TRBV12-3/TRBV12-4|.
CASSPDRVGGYTF
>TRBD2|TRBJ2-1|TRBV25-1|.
CASSPLASGRWGDEQFF
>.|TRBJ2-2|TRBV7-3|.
CASSLSGQTFTGELFF